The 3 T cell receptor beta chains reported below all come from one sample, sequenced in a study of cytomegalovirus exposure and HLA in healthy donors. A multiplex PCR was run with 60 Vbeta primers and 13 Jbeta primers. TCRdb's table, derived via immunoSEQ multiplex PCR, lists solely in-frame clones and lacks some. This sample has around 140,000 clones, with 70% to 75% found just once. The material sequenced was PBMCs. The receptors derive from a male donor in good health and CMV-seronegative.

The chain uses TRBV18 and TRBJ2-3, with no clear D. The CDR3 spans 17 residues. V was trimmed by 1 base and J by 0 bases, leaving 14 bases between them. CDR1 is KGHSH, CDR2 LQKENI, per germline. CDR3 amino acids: CASSPRLAAPSTDTQYF. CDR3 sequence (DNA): TGTGCCAGCTCACCACGCCTTGCGGCTCCTAGCACAGATACGCAGTATTTT.

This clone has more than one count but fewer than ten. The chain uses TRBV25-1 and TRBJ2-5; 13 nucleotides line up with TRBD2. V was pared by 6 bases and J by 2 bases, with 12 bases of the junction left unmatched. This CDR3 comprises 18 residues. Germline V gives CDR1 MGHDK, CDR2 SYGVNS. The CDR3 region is CASRARLAGGHRQETQYF. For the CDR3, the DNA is TGTGCCAGCAGGGCAAGACTAGCGGGGGGACACAGGCAAGAGACCCAGTACTTC.

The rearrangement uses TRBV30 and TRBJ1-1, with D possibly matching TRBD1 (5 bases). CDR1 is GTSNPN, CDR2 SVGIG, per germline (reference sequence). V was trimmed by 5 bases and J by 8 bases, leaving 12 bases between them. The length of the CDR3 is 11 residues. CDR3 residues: CAWGGAREAFF. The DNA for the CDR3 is TGTGCCTGGGGTGGGGCCAGAGAAGCTTTCTTT.